These T cell receptor beta chains were read from a single sample in a study of regulatory T cells in long-lasting Graves disease. TCRdb re-called the multiplex PCR reads with MiXCR, one entry per CDR3 protein. The sample lists about 470,000 distinct CDR3 sequences; less than 25% were seen once. The sample here was peripheral blood mononuclear cells (PBMCs), taken when the disease was refractory, from a patient treated with antithyroid drugs. Source of these receptors: a female donor with Graves disease. The CDR3 runs from the conserved cysteine through the conserved F or W. A D gene is named only where the DNA matches it firmly. Size tells how often a clone was seen (once, few, many) or the class of an expanded clone, and some rows leave it out.

V gene	J gene	D gene	clone size	CDR3 protein	CDR3 DNA
TRBV19	TRBJ2-7	TRBD2	NA	CASSIGGRSAYEQYF	TGTGCCAGTAGTATTGGCGGGAGATCCGCCTACGAGCAGTACTTC
TRBV9	TRBJ2-2	TRBD1	NA	CASSEPRDSSNRGELFF	TGTGCCAGCAGCGAGCCCCGGGACAGCTCGAACAGGGGGGAGCTGTTTTTT
TRBV19	TRBJ1-5	NA	few	CASSEIYSNQPQHF	TGTGCCAGTAGTGAGATCTATAGCAATCAGCCCCAGCATTTT
TRBV6-2/TRBV6-3	TRBJ2-7	TRBD1	few	CASSYGTGAYYEQYF	TGTGCCAGCAGTTATGGGACAGGGGCTTACTACGAGCAGTACTTC
TRBV19	TRBJ1-1	TRBD1	NA	CASSMTGSYAFF	TGTGCCAGTAGTATGACAGGGAGCTACGCTTTCTTT
TRBV6-5	TRBJ1-2	NA	many	CASSYSGPHGYTF	TGTGCCAGCAGTTACTCGGGTCCACATGGCTACACCTTC
TRBV6-1	TRBJ2-7	NA	few	CASTSQGLSYEQYF	TGTGCCAGCACCTCCCAGGGGTTATCCTACGAGCAGTACTTC
TRBV10-2	TRBJ2-7	TRBD2	many	CASYSGASASYEQYF	TGCGCCAGCTATAGCGGGGCCTCCGCTTCCTACGAGCAGTACTTC
TRBV28	TRBJ2-7	TRBD1	many	CASSQTLGDSLYEQYF	TGTGCCAGCAGTCAGACCCTAGGGGACAGCCTTTACGAGCAGTACTTC
TRBV27	TRBJ2-2	NA	NA	CASSSPRDFSTGELFF	TGTGCCAGCAGTTCGCCCCGGGACTTCAGCACCGGGGAGCTGTTTTTT
TRBV11-2	TRBJ2-7	NA	many	CASSLVRRDEQYF	TGTGCCAGCAGCTTAGTTAGAAGGGACGAGCAGTACTTC
TRBV9	TRBJ1-4	NA	NA	CASSEGTLGSGEKLFF	TGTGCCAGCAGCGAGGGGACCCTGGGCTCCGGTGAAAAACTGTTTTTT
TRBV28	TRBJ2-7	NA	many	CASSLSGHEQYF	TGTGCCAGCAGTTTGTCGGGCCACGAGCAGTACTTC
TRBV5-4	TRBJ1-2	NA	NA	CASSLKGGSNYGYTF	TGTGCCAGCAGCTTGAAGGGGGGCTCTAACTATGGCTACACCTTC
TRBV7-2	TRBJ1-5	NA	NA	CASSLEILGYSNQPQHF	TGTGCCAGCAGCTTAGAAATCCTGGGTTATAGCAATCAGCCCCAGCATTTT
TRBV6-1	TRBJ2-5	NA	NA	CASSTGWRETQYF	TGTGCCAGCAGTACAGGGTGGCGAGAGACCCAGTACTTC
TRBV4-1	TRBJ1-1	NA	NA	CASSQVQGRTEAFF	TGCGCCAGCAGCCAAGTGCAGGGGAGGACTGAAGCTTTCTTT
TRBV18	TRBJ1-6	TRBD1	few	CASSQDRGPDNSPLHF	TGTGCCAGCTCACAGGACAGGGGACCCGATAATTCACCCCTCCACTTT
TRBV6-1	TRBJ1-4	TRBD1	many	CVSSEEPPTGGQKLFF	TGTGTCAGCAGTGAAGAACCTCCGACAGGGGGACAAAAACTGTTTTTT
TRBV5-6	TRBJ1-1	NA	many	CASSLDRVVGAFF	TGTGCCAGCAGCTTGGACAGGGTTGTAGGAGCTTTCTTT
TRBV2	TRBJ2-7	TRBD1	many	CASSGTTGVGSYEQYF	TGTGCCAGCAGCGGAACCACAGGGGTTGGTTCCTACGAGCAGTACTTC
TRBV3-1	TRBJ1-5	NA	many	CASSQGGNSNQPQHF	TGTGCCAGCAGCCAAGGCGGCAATAGCAATCAGCCCCAGCATTTT
TRBV20-1	TRBJ2-5	TRBD2	NA	CSADGGTSGRETQYF	TGCAGTGCGGACGGCGGGACTAGCGGGAGAGAGACCCAGTACTTC
TRBV20-1	TRBJ2-5	NA	few	CSARVGLLETQYF	TGCAGTGCAAGGGTCGGGTTGTTAGAGACCCAGTACTTC
TRBV7-9	TRBJ1-5	NA	NA	CASSLDPGQPQHF	TGTGCCAGCAGCTTAGACCCCGGCCAGCCCCAGCATTTT
TRBV5-6	TRBJ1-5	NA	few	CASRPPGLNQPQHF	TGTGCCAGCAGGCCCCCGGGACTCAATCAGCCCCAGCATTTT
TRBV6-2/TRBV6-3	TRBJ2-4	NA	NA	CASSYGAQWYF	TGTGCCAGCAGTTACGGGGCCCAGTGGTACTTC
TRBV6-5	TRBJ1-1	NA	NA	CASSYPTMNTEAFF	TGTGCCAGCAGTTACCCTACAATGAACACTGAAGCTTTCTTT
TRBV30	TRBJ2-5	TRBD2	once	CAWSRRGALRETQYF	TGTGCCTGGAGTCGGCGGGGGGCCCTACGGGAGACCCAGTACTTC
TRBV7-3	TRBJ2-7	NA	NA	CASSYTGASSYEQYF	TGTGCCAGCAGCTATACAGGTGCCAGCTCCTACGAGCAGTACTTC
TRBV29-1	TRBJ2-7	TRBD2	NA	CSVEGEPGGGSYEQYF	TGCAGCGTTGAAGGGGAACCGGGAGGGGGGTCCTACGAGCAGTACTTC
TRBV28	TRBJ2-5	NA	many	CASSLGSSSQETQYF	TGTGCCAGCAGTTTAGGGTCTAGTAGCCAAGAGACCCAGTACTTC
TRBV27	TRBJ2-1	TRBD2	NA	CASSQTGLANYNEQFF	TGTGCCAGCAGTCAAACGGGACTAGCGAACTACAATGAGCAGTTCTTC
TRBV6-1	TRBJ2-2	NA	many	CASSGQRGTGELFF	TGTGCCAGCAGTGGGCAGAGAGGCACCGGGGAGCTGTTTTTT
TRBV20-1	TRBJ2-7	NA	few	CSARGGSTPYEQYF	TGCAGTGCTAGAGGCGGATCGACCCCCTACGAGCAGTACTTC
TRBV28	TRBJ1-4	TRBD1	few	CASTPGWAGGTEKLFF	TGTGCCAGCACCCCGGGGTGGGCAGGGGGGACTGAAAAACTGTTTTTT
TRBV28	TRBJ1-1	NA	many	CASSQPRTEAFF	TGTGCCAGCAGTCAACCGAGAACTGAAGCTTTCTTT
TRBV30	TRBJ2-6	NA	NA	CAWSSQGFSGANVLTF	TGTGCCTGGAGTAGTCAGGGGTTTTCTGGGGCCAACGTCCTGACTTTC
TRBV7-9	TRBJ1-1	NA	NA	CASRATPGSQNTEAFF	TGTGCCAGCAGGGCCACTCCAGGATCCCAGAACACTGAAGCTTTCTTT
TRBV12-3/TRBV12-4	TRBJ2-7	NA	many	CASSGLIYEQYF	TGTGCCAGCAGCGGACTTATTTACGAGCAGTACTTC
TRBV29-1	TRBJ2-5	TRBD2	few	CSVPNGVAGDYQETQYF	TGCAGCGTCCCGAACGGGGTAGCGGGGGACTACCAAGAGACCCAGTACTTC